What follows describes a single TCR beta chain. Its antigen is not identified. This sample was included in a study of cytomegalovirus exposure and HLA in healthy donors. With 60 Vbeta and 13 Jbeta primers, the PCR was carried out. Profiled with immunoSEQ multiplex PCR; TCRdb holds only in-frame clones, not every one. The sample records about 120,000 clones, around 74% being singletons. The study, taken as a whole, reports: Near-uniform donor sequencing depth was presumed by presence/absence analyses. The study flagged fewer than 200 TCR beta chains as cytomegalovirus-associated.

The germline CDR1 and CDR2 sequences are MNHEY and SVGAGI. The CDR3 spans 16 residues. V was trimmed by 3 bases and J by 3 bases, leaving 17 bases between them. The J gene is TRBJ1-2, the V gene TRBV6-5, with D perhaps matching TRBD1 (6 bases). The source material was PBMCs. This clonotype was obtained from a male donor in good health and CMV-seronegative. The CDR3 loop is CASSYKGGRTYYGYTF. The CDR3 nucleotides read TGTGCCAGCAGTTATAAAGGGGGTCGCACATACTATGGCTACACCTTC.